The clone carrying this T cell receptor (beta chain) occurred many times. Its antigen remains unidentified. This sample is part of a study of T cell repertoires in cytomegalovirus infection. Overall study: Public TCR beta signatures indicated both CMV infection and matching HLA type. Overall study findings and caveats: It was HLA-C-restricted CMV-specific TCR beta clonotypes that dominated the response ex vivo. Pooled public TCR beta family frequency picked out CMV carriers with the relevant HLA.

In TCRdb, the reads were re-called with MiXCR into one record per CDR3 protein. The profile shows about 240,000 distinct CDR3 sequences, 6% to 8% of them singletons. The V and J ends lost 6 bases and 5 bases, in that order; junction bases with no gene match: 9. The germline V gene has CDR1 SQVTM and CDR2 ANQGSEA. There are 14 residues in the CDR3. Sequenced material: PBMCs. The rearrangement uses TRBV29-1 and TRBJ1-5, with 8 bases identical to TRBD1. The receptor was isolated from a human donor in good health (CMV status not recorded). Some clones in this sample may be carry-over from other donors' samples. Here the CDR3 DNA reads TGCAGCGTCCTCTCGGACAGGGAAGATCAGCCCCAGCATTTT. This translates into CSVLSDREDQPQHF.